Each of the 29 T cell receptor beta chains below was sequenced from the same sample in a study of blood T cell repertoires in COVID-19. Here immunoSEQ multiplex PCR was the method, and the copy in TCRdb shows in-frame clones only, minus some. The table shows approximately 100,000 clones, with about 85% occurring only once. Sequenced material: peripheral blood. The receptor source for this set is a human donor in a cohort sampled during active COVID-19.

The chain carries TRBV5-5 and TRBJ2-6; the D gene is possibly TRBD2 (7 bases). This CDR3 is 16 amino acids long. CDR1 SGHKS and CDR2 YYEKEE come from the germline V gene (reference sequence). Trimming took 3 bases from V and 3 from J, leaving 13 bases between them. CDR3 sequence reads: CASSSTGGHGANVLTF. As DNA, the CDR3 is TGTGCCAGCAGCTCTACCGGGGGGCATGGGGCCAACGTCCTGACTTTC.

The gene calls are TRBV19 and TRBJ1-4; the match to TRBD1 covers 7 bases. The germline V gene has CDR1 LNHDA and CDR2 SQIVND (reference sequence). CDR3 length equals 15 residues. V lost 1 base, J lost 7 bases, and 6 bases stayed unmatched. CDR3 sequence: CASSIGRDRSEKLFF. The CDR3 coding sequence is TGTGCCAGTAGTATAGGCCGGGACAGAAGTGAAAAACTGTTTTTT.

The V call is TRBV24-1, the J call TRBJ1-6; 7 nucleotides line up with TRBD1. J gave up 6 bases and V 6 bases, and 10 bases lay outside the gene matches. This CDR3 region has 16 residues. Germline CDR1 reads KGHDR; CDR2 reads SFDVKD. The CDR3 region is CATSPYRGVSNSPLHF. CDR3 in DNA: TGTGCCACCAGTCCCTACAGGGGCGTGAGTAATTCACCCCTCCACTTT.

The table lists this clone with a few counts. J is TRBJ1-2 and V is TRBV6-5; D gene ambiguous. The V end lost 7 bases, the J end lost 2 bases, and 11 bases lay between the germline ends. This CDR3 is 13 amino acids long. Germline-derived CDR1 and CDR2 are MNHEY and SVGAGI. CDR3 region: CASTTRGNYGYTF. The CDR3 DNA reads as TGTGCCAGCACCACCCGAGGGAACTATGGCTACACCTTC.

The chain employs TRBV11-3 and TRBJ2-1; 8 positions agree with TRBD2. V was pared by 0 bases and J by 11 bases, with 9 bases of the junction left unmatched. The CDR3 totals 15 residues. Germline loops: CDR1 SGHNT, CDR2 YENEEA. The CDR3 DNA follows: TGTGCCAGCAGCTTAGACGGGTTAGCGGGATCAAAGCAGTTCTTC. Translated, it gives CASSLDGLAGSKQFF.

CDR3 protein: CASSLTGVQETQYF. Here the CDR3 DNA reads TGTGCCAGCAGCCTGACAGGCGTACAAGAGACCCAGTACTTC. This sequence joins TRBV6-5 and TRBJ2-5; TRBD1 is a possible D gene (6 bases). V was shortened by 6 bases and J by 2 bases, with 13 bases between the two germline ends. Per germline, CDR1 MNHEY and CDR2 SVGAGI. This CDR3 has 14 residues.

This chain connects TRBV13 to TRBJ1-2; 10 positions match TRBD1. The CDR3 spans 17 residues. CDR1 and CDR2 from the germline V gene are PRHDT and FYEKMQ (reference sequence). V lost 4 bases and J lost 4; bases outside the gene matches: 12. The CDR3 protein is CASSSRQGAVAGYGYTF. DNA of the CDR3: TGTGCCAGCAGCTCCAGACAGGGGGCGGTTGCAGGCTATGGCTACACCTTC.

The J gene is TRBJ1-4, the V gene TRBV7-9; D uncertain. Looked up from germline, CDR1 is SEHNR and CDR2 is FQNEAQ (reference sequence). The V end lost 8 bases, the J end lost 0 bases, and 7 bases lay between the germline ends. The CDR3 sequence is 13 residues long. DNA of the CDR3: TGTGCCAGCCCTGCAGCAACTAATGAAAAACTGTTTTTT. Translating gives CASPAATNEKLFF.

This chain connects TRBV29-1 to TRBJ1-3; the D gene is possibly TRBD1 (6 bases). Trimming pared 6 bases from V and 2 bases from J, leaving 17 bases between. The CDR3 consists of 15 residues. The germline gives CDR1 SQVTM, CDR2 ANQGSEA. The CDR3 spells CSVGSGQHPGNTIYF. The CDR3 DNA reads TGCAGCGTGGGAAGCGGACAGCACCCTGGAAACACCATATATTTT.

The chain has TRBV9 and TRBJ2-2; TRBD1 matches 7 bases. CDR3 length: 17 amino acids. After removal of 4 bases from V and 0 bases from J, the junction contained 9 bases not matched to a gene. Germline CDR1 and CDR2: SGDLS and YYNGEE. The DNA for the CDR3 is TGTGCCAGCAGCTCCCGTCTACAGGGGCCGAACACCGGGGAGCTGTTTTTT. Translation: CASSSRLQGPNTGELFF.

This chain connects TRBV23-1 to TRBJ1-1, with a tentative D call TRBD1 (6 bases). TRBV23-1 has ORF status, its function being uncertain. CDR3 size: 16 residues. V lost 2 bases to trimming and J lost 2 bases, with 15 bases between them. As DNA, the CDR3 is TGCGCCAGCAGTCAAGGCCACACAGGGTCCAACACTGAAGCTTTCTTT. Its protein product is CASSQGHTGSNTEAFF.

J is TRBJ2-5 and V is TRBV5-1; TRBD2 aligns across 11 bases. CDR1 and CDR2 (germline): SGHRS, YFSETQ. This CDR3 is 16 amino acids long. Germline trimming cut 5 bases from V and 4 bases from J; bases unmatched to any gene: 10. CDR3 sequence (DNA): TGCGCCAGCAGATACTCTAGCGGGAGGTTGGCAGAGACCCAGTACTTC. It specifies CASRYSSGRLAETQYF.

The V gene is TRBV4-2, the J gene TRBJ2-7, with D tentatively TRBD1 (6 bases). The V gene's germline CDR1 is LGHNA and CDR2 YNFKEQ. The CDR3 sequence is 12 residues long. V lost 4 bases to trimming and J lost 3 bases, with 7 bases between them. In nucleotides, the CDR3 is TGTGCCAGCAGCCGGACAGACTACGAGCAGTACTTC. This gives the protein CASSRTDYEQYF.

The CDR3 nucleotides read TGTGCCAGCAGCCCCCATTTGGGGGGACAAGAGACCCAGTACTTC. Translated, it gives CASSPHLGGQETQYF. The genes are TRBV14 and TRBJ2-5; possible D gene TRBD2, 6 bases. V shed 4 bases and J shed 2 bases, with 14 bases lying between them. CDR3 length: 15 residues. In germline, CDR1 is SGHDN, CDR2 FVKESK.

The V and J genes are TRBV5-1 and TRBJ2-1; 9 nucleotides line up with TRBD2. After removal of 0 bases from V and 4 bases from J, the junction contained 5 bases not matched to a gene. The CDR3 is 16 amino acids. Looked up from germline, CDR1 is SGHRS and CDR2 is YFSETQ. The CDR3 DNA follows: TGCGCCAGCAGCTTGGGAGCGGGGGGCCTTTACAATGAGCAGTTCTTC. Its translation: CASSLGAGGLYNEQFF. Complete variable domain (other parts from reference TRBV5-1 and TRBJ2-1): KAGVTQTPRYLIKTRGQQVTLSCSPISGHRSVSWYQQTPGQGLQFLFEYFSETQRNKGNFPGRFSGRQFSNSRSEMNVSTLELGDSALYLCASSLGAGGLYNEQFFGPGTRLTVL.

The V and J genes are TRBV11-2 and TRBJ2-2; D gene ambiguous. The CDR3 runs 16 residues. Trimming stripped 7 bases from V and 4 bases from J, with 19 bases between. Germline CDR1 is SGHAT and CDR2 is FQNNGV. CDR3 protein: CASIGGLRSSTGELFF. In DNA form, the CDR3 reads TGTGCCAGCATAGGTGGGCTCAGAAGCAGCACCGGGGAGCTGTTTTTT.

The chain employs TRBV18 and TRBJ2-7; D is perhaps TRBD2 (6 bases). Trimming removed 0 bases at V and 2 bases at J, with 8 bases between. The V gene's germline CDR1 is KGHSH and CDR2 LQKENI. The CDR3 has 14 amino acids. CDR3 loop: CASSPPGGAYEQYF. The CDR3 DNA reads TGTGCCAGCTCACCACCGGGCGGGGCCTACGAGCAGTACTTC.

The genes are TRBV7-2 and TRBJ2-4; D is possibly TRBD1 (7 bases). Per germline, CDR1 SGHTA and CDR2 FQGNSA. The CDR3 totals 17 residues. Between the trimmed V and J ends, which lost 2 bases and 3 bases, there was a span of 17 bases. The CDR3 loop reads CASSLRPGGTDKNIQYF. CDR3 in DNA: TGTGCCAGCAGCTTACGCCCAGGGGGGACGGACAAAAACATTCAGTACTTC. The whole variable domain, remainder taken from reference TRBV7-2 and TRBJ2-4, is GAGVSQSPSNKVTEKGKDVELRCDPISGHTALYWYRQSLGQGLEFLIYFQGNSAPDKSGLPSDRFSAERTGGSVSTLTIQRTQQEDSAVYLCASSLRPGGTDKNIQYFGAGTRLSVL.

V is TRBV5-5 and J is TRBJ2-3, with TRBD2 matching over 10 bases. V gave up 1 base and J gave up 0 bases; unmatched junction bases: 8. The CDR3 is made up of 18 amino acids. Germline CDR1 reads SGHKS; CDR2 reads YYEKEE (reference sequence). This CDR3 is CASSLLPPTSGSTDTQYF. The CDR3 DNA sequence: TGTGCCAGCAGCTTGCTACCCCCGACTAGCGGGAGCACAGATACGCAGTATTTT.

This clone was detected a few times. This sequence joins TRBV5-1 and TRBJ2-7; 10 bases are shared with TRBD1. The CDR3 contains 12 residues. Germline CDR1 reads SGHRS; CDR2 reads YFSETQ. V was pared by 4 bases and J by 10 bases, with 5 bases of the junction left unmatched. DNA of the CDR3: TGCGCCAGCAGCCTAGGGACAGGGGAACAGTACTTC. This translates into CASSLGTGEQYF.

The CDR3, as DNA: TGTGCCAGAGCCCCAGGGGACACAGATACGCAGTATTTT. It codes for CARAPGDTDTQYF. This chain joins TRBV14 and TRBJ2-3; D is perhaps TRBD1 (6 bases). In germline, CDR1 is SGHDN, CDR2 FVKESK. Trimming shortened V by 9 bases and J by 2 bases, and 12 bases separated the two germline ends. The CDR3 runs 13 residues.

The V call is TRBV9, the J call TRBJ1-1; a weak D match, TRBD1 (6 bases). In germline, CDR1 is SGDLS, CDR2 YYNGEE. Deletions cut 3 bases from V and 2 bases from J, with 17 bases between. The CDR3 runs 16 residues. CDR3 nucleotide sequence: TGTGCCAGCAGCGGATTCCGGGACACCCTCAACACTGAAGCTTTCTTT. This translates into CASSGFRDTLNTEAFF.

The chain uses TRBV27 and TRBJ2-1; possibly TRBD2 for D (6 bases). Germline V lookup: CDR1 MNHEY, CDR2 SMNVEV (reference sequence). CDR3 length: 14 residues. V dropped 3 bases and J dropped 6 bases, with 12 bases sitting between them. The CDR3 loop is CASSFGYSGNEQFF. The CDR3 coding sequence is TGTGCCAGCAGTTTTGGCTATAGCGGCAATGAGCAGTTCTTC.

The chain joins TRBV29-1 to TRBJ2-3; 13 bases map to TRBD2. V shed 7 bases, J shed 4 bases, and the junction held 5 bases outside the gene matches. This CDR3 has 14 residues. Looked up from germline, CDR1 is SQVTM and CDR2 is ANQGSEA. The CDR3 spells CSAVTSGRADTQYF. CDR3 bases: TGCAGCGCTGTTACTAGCGGGAGGGCAGATACGCAGTATTTT.

V usage is TRBV30 and J usage is TRBJ1-3; 7 positions match TRBD1. CDR3 length equals 16 residues. CDR1 is GTSNPN, CDR2 SVGIG, per germline (reference sequence). V trimming: 2 bases; J trimming: 4 bases; junction bases outside the gene matches: 11. CDR3: CAWSIPLRDRGNTIYF. CDR3 bases: TGTGCCTGGAGTATCCCCCTCCGGGACAGAGGAAACACCATATATTTT.

The chain is built from TRBV11-3 and TRBJ2-3; 7 positions agree with TRBD1. V trimming: 5 bases; J trimming: 3 bases; junction bases outside the gene matches: 11. CDR1 and CDR2 (germline): SGHNT, YENEEA. This CDR3 is 16 amino acids long. The CDR3 loop is CASSHQGVELTDTQYF. As DNA, the CDR3 is TGTGCCAGCAGCCACCAGGGGGTAGAGTTAACAGATACGCAGTATTTT. The whole variable domain, remainder taken from reference TRBV11-3 and TRBJ2-3, is EAGVVQSPRYKIIEKKQPVAFWCNPISGHNTLYWYLQNLGQGPELLIRYENEEAVDDSQLPKDRFSAERLKGVDSTLKIQPAELGDSAVYLCASSHQGVELTDTQYFGPGTRLTVL.

This clone was observed a few times. This chain joins TRBV28 and TRBJ2-7, with 8 bases identical to TRBD1. Germline V gives CDR1 MDHEN, CDR2 SYDVKM. V lost 6 bases and J lost 0; bases outside the gene matches: 13. The CDR3 contains 17 residues. The CDR3 nucleotides read TGTGCCAGCAGGTCACCCAGTAGGGACAGGAGCTCCTACGAGCAGTACTTC. This codes for CASRSPSRDRSSYEQYF. The whole variable domain, filled in from reference TRBV28 and TRBJ2-7, reads DVKVTQSSRYLVKRTGEKVFLECVQDMDHENMFWYRQDPGLGLRLIYFSYDVKMKEKGDIPEGYSVSREKKERFSLILESASTNQTSMYLCASRSPSRDRSSYEQYFGPGTRLTVT.

The CDR3 loop is CASSLGEGASYYGYTF. The CDR3 bases are TGCGCCAGCAGCTTGGGAGAGGGGGCTTCCTACTATGGCTACACCTTC. The chain recombines TRBV5-1 with TRBJ1-2, with 7 positions matching TRBD1. The length of the CDR3 is 16 residues. CDR1 and CDR2 (germline): SGHRS, YFSETQ. V trimming: 0 bases; J trimming: 3 bases; junction bases outside the gene matches: 8.

The V call is TRBV9, the J call TRBJ2-3, with 10 bases identical to TRBD2. From germline, CDR1 is SGDLS and CDR2 YYNGEE. This CDR3 is built from 16 residues. Losses at the gene ends were 4 bases for V and 2 bases for J; bases not matched to a gene: 7. In DNA form, the CDR3 reads TGTGCCAGCAGCTTCTTTGGACTAGCGGTCACAGATACGCAGTATTTT. Protein sequence: CASSFFGLAVTDTQYF.